The 21 T cell receptor beta chains listed next were all sequenced from one sample in a study of blood T cell repertoires in COVID-19. Some clones are missing from TCRdb's copy, which holds only in-frame ones; the method was immunoSEQ multiplex PCR. The sample lists a few hundred thousand clones; 70% to 90% were seen once. Sequenced material: PBMCs or T cells enriched from blood (not recorded which). The receptors were sampled from a woman aged 50 to 60 who had recovered from COVID-19.

The V and J genes are TRBV27 and TRBJ1-6; D gene unclear. This CDR3 spans 17 amino acids. V lost 7 bases to trimming and J lost 6 bases, with 22 bases between them. Germline V CDR1 and CDR2: MNHEY, SMNVEV (reference sequence). The CDR3 DNA sequence: TGTGCCAGCACGTTTTTAACCCCGGACGGGATTAATTCACCCCTCCACTTT. Translation: CASTFLTPDGINSPLHF.

This chain links TRBV11-2 with TRBJ2-3, with 7 bases matching TRBD1. Unmatched junction bases numbered 6, after V lost 0 bases and J lost 9 bases. The CDR3 covers 14 residues. The germline V gene has CDR1 SGHAT and CDR2 FQNNGV. CDR3 sequence: CASSLDTGATTQYF. The CDR3 DNA follows: TGTGCCAGCAGCTTAGACACAGGGGCCACCACGCAGTATTTT.

The chain recombines TRBV15 with TRBJ2-3, with TRBD1 identical over 11 bases. This CDR3 spans 17 amino acids. The germline gives CDR1 LNHNV, CDR2 YYDKDF (reference sequence). V was pared by 0 bases and J by 5 bases, with 7 bases of the junction left unmatched. The CDR3 DNA sequence: TGTGCCACCAGCAGAGATCGTGGGACAGGGGGAGGAGATACGCAGTATTTT. It codes for CATSRDRGTGGGDTQYF.

The chain carries TRBV19 and TRBJ2-7; 10 bases are a match to TRBD2. The J segment lost 3 bases and the V segment lost 1 base, leaving 3 bases of the junction unmatched. The germline CDR1 and CDR2 sequences are LNHDA and SQIVND (reference sequence). This CDR3 is built from 15 residues. CDR3 protein: CASSIASGSIYEQYF. CDR3 coding DNA: TGTGCCAGTAGTATAGCTAGCGGGAGTATCTACGAGCAGTACTTC.

As for this clone: The sample carries other DNA sequences with the same CDR3. The chain combines TRBV12-3 or TRBV12-4 with TRBJ1-1, with TRBD1 identical over 9 bases. Losses at the gene ends were 3 bases for V and 4 bases for J; bases not matched to a gene: 0. This CDR3 contains 13 residues. The CDR3 sequence is CASSLGQGTEAFF. In DNA, the CDR3 is TGTGCCAGCAGTTTGGGACAGGGCACTGAAGCTTTCTTT.

The rearrangement uses TRBV5-1 and TRBJ2-3; D possibly corresponds to TRBD1 (6 bases). V shed 1 base and J shed 4 bases, with 16 bases lying between them. The CDR3 is 16 amino acids. Per the germline V gene, CDR1 is SGHRS and CDR2 is YFSETQ. The CDR3 DNA reads TGCGCCAGCAGCTTGATGGGGGCCCAAGGTGCAGATACGCAGTATTTT. Its protein is CASSLMGAQGADTQYF.

The V gene is TRBV5-1, the J gene TRBJ2-5; D is unresolved. CDR3 length: 16 residues. The germline V and J ends were trimmed by 5 bases and 10 bases, with 27 bases remaining between them. Germline loops: CDR1 SGHRS, CDR2 YFSETQ. The CDR3, as DNA: TGCGCCAGCAGTAACCCCATGGCGGCTACCCAAAGAAACCAGTACTTC. Translating it yields CASSNPMAATQRNQYF.

This chain connects TRBV5-4 to TRBJ2-1; TRBD1 matches at 9 bases. CDR1 is SGHNT, CDR2 YYREEE, per germline (reference sequence). The CDR3 length is 14 residues. J gave up 5 bases and V 6 bases, and 6 bases lay outside the gene matches. The CDR3 spells CASTPGQGNNEQFF. The CDR3 nucleotides read TGTGCCAGCACGCCCGGACAGGGGAACAATGAGCAGTTCTTC.

This clone was seen only once. The V and J genes are TRBV2 and TRBJ2-3, with 12 bases aligning to TRBD2. The V gene's germline CDR1 is SNHLY and CDR2 FYNNEI. The CDR3 runs to 14 residues. V was pared by 3 bases and J by 5 bases, with 0 bases of the junction left unmatched. The CDR3 DNA follows: TGTGCCAGCAGTGAGACTAGCGGGAGAGATACGCAGTATTTT. Its protein product is CASSETSGRDTQYF.

This sequence joins TRBV28 and TRBJ1-2; TRBD1 might be the D (6 bases). CDR3 length equals 14 residues. Per germline, CDR1 MDHEN and CDR2 SYDVKM. Trimming left V 6 bases short and J 4 bases short, with 15 bases between. The CDR3 here is CASRGQLPSYGYTF. The CDR3 coding sequence is TGTGCCAGCAGGGGACAACTCCCGAGCTATGGCTACACCTTC.

The rearrangement uses TRBV6-6 and TRBJ2-7; the D gene is possibly TRBD2 (5 bases). Germline V CDR1 and CDR2: MNHNY, SVGAGI (reference sequence). Trimming left V 2 bases short and J 4 bases short, with 15 bases between. CDR3 length: 15 amino acids. CDR3 coding DNA: TGTGCCAGCAGTTACAGGGCAGAAGAGGGATACGAGCAGTACTTC. This encodes CASSYRAEEGYEQYF.

V is TRBV9 and J is TRBJ1-3; no clear D. This CDR3 spans 17 amino acids. V was pared by 0 bases and J by 4 bases, with 17 bases between. Germline CDR1 is SGDLS and CDR2 is YYNGEE. CDR3 nucleotides: TGTGCCAGCAGCGTAGCTGCCCCTGGGCGTGGGGGAAACACCATATATTTT. It specifies CASSVAAPGRGGNTIYF.

The rearrangement joins TRBV7-9 to TRBJ1-1, with D possibly matching TRBD1 (5 bases). The CDR3 loop spans 13 amino acids. Germline CDR1 is SEHNR and CDR2 is FQNEAQ (reference sequence). The germline V and J ends were trimmed by 2 bases and 4 bases, with 8 bases remaining between them. For the CDR3, the DNA is TGTGCCAGCAGCTTATCGGGGGGCACTGAAGCTTTCTTT. Translating it yields CASSLSGGTEAFF.

This chain connects TRBV2 to TRBJ1-1; no clear D gene. CDR3 length: 13 amino acids. The V gene lost 8 bases and the J gene lost 0 bases, with 10 bases spanning the gap. Germline V gene sequence: CDR1 SNHLY, CDR2 FYNNEI. DNA of the CDR3: TGTGCCAGCTATCCACAGCTGAACACTGAAGCTTTCTTT. Protein product: CASYPQLNTEAFF.

This chain links TRBV7-9 with TRBJ1-1, with TRBD1 matching 10 bases. CDR3 length equals 16 residues. Trimming removed 5 bases from V and 0 bases from J; junction bases left unmatched: 6. The germline gives CDR1 SEHNR, CDR2 FQNEAQ (reference sequence). In DNA form, the CDR3 reads TGTGCCAGCAGCCCGGACAGGGGGGGGGTGAACACTGAAGCTTTCTTT. Translation: CASSPDRGGVNTEAFF. Full variable domain (outside the CDR3, taken from reference TRBV7-9 and TRBJ1-1): DTGVSQNPRHKITKRGQNVTFRCDPISEHNRLYWYRQTLGQGPEFLTYFQNEAQLEKSRLLSDRFSAERPKGSFSTLEIQRTEQGDSAMYLCASSPDRGGVNTEAFFGQGTRLTVV.

This sequence joins TRBV19 and TRBJ1-1; no clear D. The V end was cut by 6 bases, the J end by 4 bases, with 21 bases between. This CDR3 is built from 16 residues. Germline V gene sequence: CDR1 LNHDA, CDR2 SQIVND (reference sequence). In DNA form, the CDR3 reads TGTGCCAGTAGCCCCCGTGGTCTGGGTGAGGGCACTGAAGCTTTCTTT. Its translation: CASSPRGLGEGTEAFF.

This sequence joins TRBV7-9 and TRBJ2-1; 11 nucleotides agree with TRBD2. CDR3 size: 15 residues. The junction had 7 bases not matched to a gene; V was cut back by 5 bases and J by 7 bases. Germline values: CDR1 SEHNR, CDR2 FQNEAQ (reference sequence). This CDR3 reads CASSLTSGTENEQFF. In DNA form, the CDR3 reads TGTGCCAGCAGCCTGACTAGCGGGACGGAAAATGAGCAGTTCTTC.

This chain uses TRBV5-1 with TRBJ2-3, with TRBD2 matching 7 bases. Per the germline V gene, CDR1 is SGHRS and CDR2 is YFSETQ. CDR3 size: 14 residues. V dropped 2 bases and J dropped 4; count of bases not matched to a gene: 4. Here the CDR3 reads CASSFREGADTQYF. The CDR3 DNA follows: TGCGCCAGCAGCTTCAGGGAGGGAGCAGATACGCAGTATTTT.

CDR3 protein: CASSVQLGSPLHF. Here the CDR3 DNA reads TGCGCCAGCAGTGTCCAGCTAGGATCACCCCTCCACTTT. The rearrangement links TRBV10-2 to TRBJ1-6; D unresolved. CDR3 length: 13 residues. Germline V lookup: CDR1 WSHSY, CDR2 SAAADI. V was shortened by 4 bases and J by 10 bases, with 11 bases between the two germline ends.

This sequence joins TRBV7-9 and TRBJ1-2, with 8 positions matching TRBD1. Germline values: CDR1 SEHNR, CDR2 FQNEAQ (reference sequence). The CDR3 covers 15 residues. V shed 5 bases and J 4 bases; nucleotides not matched to a gene: 9. CDR3 DNA sequence: TGTGCCAGCAGCCCTCCGGGACAGGAGTCCTATGGCTACACCTTC. Its protein is CASSPPGQESYGYTF.

V usage is TRBV2 and J usage is TRBJ2-1, with unresolved D. CDR1 is SNHLY and CDR2 is FYNNEI in the germline V gene. The ends were cut back, 3 bases at V and 0 bases at J, with 12 bases in the middle. The CDR3 has 16 amino acids. The CDR3 region is CASSDRIGGSYNEQFF. CDR3 DNA sequence: TGTGCCAGCAGTGATAGGATCGGCGGCTCCTACAATGAGCAGTTCTTC.